This passage covers 4 T cell receptor beta chains from one sample sequenced in a study of T cell responses to AZD1222 COVID-19 vaccine. Some clones are missing from TCRdb's copy, which holds only in-frame ones; the method was immunoSEQ multiplex PCR. The table shows about 110,000 clones, with more than 75% occurring only once. This specimen consisted of peripheral blood, obtained on day 0 of AZD1222 vaccination. These receptors all stem from an adult in good health.

The chain uses TRBV15 and TRBJ1-5; D not certain. The V gene's germline CDR1 is LNHNV and CDR2 YYDKDF (reference sequence). The ends were cut back, 0 bases at V and 1 base at J, with 7 bases in the middle. The CDR3 has 15 residues. Written as DNA, the CDR3 is TGTGCCACCAGCAGAGATGAGGGAAGCAATCAGCCCCAGCATTTT. This encodes CATSRDEGSNQPQHF.

A word on this clone: Other DNA sequences within the sample encode an identical CDR3. The V and J genes are TRBV11-2 and TRBJ2-5, with 8 bases fitting TRBD1. The CDR3 is made up of 16 amino acids. Trimming took 1 base from V and 5 from J; bases not matched to a gene: 9. Germline CDR1 is SGHAT and CDR2 is FQNNGV. The CDR3 protein is CASSLAGTGFGETQYF. The DNA of the CDR3 is TGTGCCAGCAGCTTAGCTGGGACAGGCTTCGGGGAGACCCAGTACTTC.

V is TRBV10-3 and J is TRBJ1-5; D remains unclear. This CDR3 has 15 residues. Germline V lookup: CDR1 ENHRY, CDR2 SYGVKD. Deletions cut 3 bases from V and 7 bases from J, with 16 bases between. The chain's CDR3 is CAISEIDGPGQPQHF. CDR3 nucleotides: TGTGCCATCAGTGAAATAGACGGGCCGGGCCAGCCCCAGCATTTT.

This sequence joins TRBV6-5 and TRBJ1-4; tentatively, D is TRBD1 (5 bases). V shed 6 bases and J shed 5 bases, with 16 bases lying between them. The germline gives CDR1 MNHEY, CDR2 SVGAGI. The length of the CDR3 is 15 residues. The CDR3: CASRGGGATNEKLFF. In DNA form, the CDR3 reads TGTGCCAGCAGGGGGGGAGGGGCCACAAATGAAAAACTGTTTTTT.